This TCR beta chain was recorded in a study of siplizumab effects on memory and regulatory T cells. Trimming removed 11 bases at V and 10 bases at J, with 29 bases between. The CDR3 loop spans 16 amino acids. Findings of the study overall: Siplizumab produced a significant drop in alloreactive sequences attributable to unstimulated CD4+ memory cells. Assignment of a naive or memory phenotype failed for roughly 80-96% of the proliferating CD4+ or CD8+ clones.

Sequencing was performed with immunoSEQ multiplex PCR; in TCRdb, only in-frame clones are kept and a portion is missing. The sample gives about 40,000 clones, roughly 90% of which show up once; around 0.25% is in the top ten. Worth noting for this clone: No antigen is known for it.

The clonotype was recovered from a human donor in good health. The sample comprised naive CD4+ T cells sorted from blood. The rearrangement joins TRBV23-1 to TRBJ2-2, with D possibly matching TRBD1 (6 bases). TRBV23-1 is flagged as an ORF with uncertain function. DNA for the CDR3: TGCGCCGGAAGTCCGCCCCGGGACACCCTAAGCGTGGAGCTGTTTTTT. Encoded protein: CAGSPPRDTLSVELFF.